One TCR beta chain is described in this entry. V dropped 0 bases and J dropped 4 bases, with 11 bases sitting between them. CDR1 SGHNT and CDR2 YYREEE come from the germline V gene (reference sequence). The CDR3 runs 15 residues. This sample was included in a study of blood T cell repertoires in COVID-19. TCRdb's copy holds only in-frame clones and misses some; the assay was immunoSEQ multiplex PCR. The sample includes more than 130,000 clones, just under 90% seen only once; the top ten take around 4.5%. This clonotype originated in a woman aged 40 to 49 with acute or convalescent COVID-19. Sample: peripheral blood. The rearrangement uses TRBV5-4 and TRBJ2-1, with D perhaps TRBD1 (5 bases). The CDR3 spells CASSLAQGGYNEQFF. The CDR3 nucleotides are TGTGCCAGCAGCTTGGCCCAGGGTGGGTACAATGAGCAGTTCTTC.